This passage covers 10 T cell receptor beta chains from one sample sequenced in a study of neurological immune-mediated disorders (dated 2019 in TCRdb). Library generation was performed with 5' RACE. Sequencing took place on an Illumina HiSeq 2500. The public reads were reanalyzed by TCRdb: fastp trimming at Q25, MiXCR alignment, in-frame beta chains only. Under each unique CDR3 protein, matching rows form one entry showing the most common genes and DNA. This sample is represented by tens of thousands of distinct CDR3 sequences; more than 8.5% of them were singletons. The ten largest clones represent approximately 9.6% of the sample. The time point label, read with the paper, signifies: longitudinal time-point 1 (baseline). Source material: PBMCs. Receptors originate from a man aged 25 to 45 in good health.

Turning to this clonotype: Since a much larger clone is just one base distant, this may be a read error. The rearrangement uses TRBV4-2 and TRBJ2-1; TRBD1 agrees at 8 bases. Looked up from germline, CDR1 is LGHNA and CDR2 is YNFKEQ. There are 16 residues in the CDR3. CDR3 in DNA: TGTGCCAACAGCCAGGAAGCAGGGGGCGCCTACAATGAGCAGTTCTTC. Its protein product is CANSQEAGGAYNEQFF.

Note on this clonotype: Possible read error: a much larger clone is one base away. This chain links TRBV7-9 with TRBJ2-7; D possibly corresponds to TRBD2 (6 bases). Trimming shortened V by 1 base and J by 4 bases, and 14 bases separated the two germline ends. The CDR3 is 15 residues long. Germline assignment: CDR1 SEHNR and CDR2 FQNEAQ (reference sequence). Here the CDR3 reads CASSLGGLALYEQYF. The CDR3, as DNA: TGTGCCAGCAGCTTAGGGGGCCTAGCGTTATACGAGCAGTACTTC.

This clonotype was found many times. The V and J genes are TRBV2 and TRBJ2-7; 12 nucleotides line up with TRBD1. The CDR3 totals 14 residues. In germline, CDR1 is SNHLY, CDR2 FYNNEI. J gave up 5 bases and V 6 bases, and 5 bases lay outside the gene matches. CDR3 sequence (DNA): TGTGCCAGCAGCGGGGGACAGGGGGCTGACGAGCAGTACTTC. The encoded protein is CASSGGQGADEQYF.

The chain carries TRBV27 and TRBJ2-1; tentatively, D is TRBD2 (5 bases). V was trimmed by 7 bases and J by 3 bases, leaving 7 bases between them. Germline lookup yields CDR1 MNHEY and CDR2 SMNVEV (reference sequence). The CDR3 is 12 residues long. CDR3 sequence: CASMTIYNEQFF. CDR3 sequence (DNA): TGTGCCAGCATGACTATCTACAATGAGCAGTTCTTC.

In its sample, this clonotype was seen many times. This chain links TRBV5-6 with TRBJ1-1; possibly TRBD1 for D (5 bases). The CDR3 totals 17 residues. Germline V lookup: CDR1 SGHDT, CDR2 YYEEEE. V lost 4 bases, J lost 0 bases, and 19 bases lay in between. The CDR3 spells CASSRRPLGGMNTEAFF. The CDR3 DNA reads TGTGCCAGCAGCCGAAGACCCCTGGGGGGGATGAACACTGAAGCTTTCTTT.

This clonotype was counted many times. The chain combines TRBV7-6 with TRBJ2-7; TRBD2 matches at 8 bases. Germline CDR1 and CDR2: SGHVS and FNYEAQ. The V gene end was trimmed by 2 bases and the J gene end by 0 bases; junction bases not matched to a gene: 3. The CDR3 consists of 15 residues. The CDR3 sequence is CASSLFSGSSYEQYF. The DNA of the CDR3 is TGTGCCAGCAGCTTATTCAGCGGGAGCTCCTACGAGCAGTACTTC.

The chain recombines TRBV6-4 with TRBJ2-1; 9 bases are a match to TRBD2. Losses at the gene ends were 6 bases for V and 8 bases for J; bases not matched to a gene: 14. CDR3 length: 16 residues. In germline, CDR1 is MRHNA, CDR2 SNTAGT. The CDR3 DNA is TGTGCCAGCAGCCTGAGGGCGGGAGGGAGGGAAGATGAGCAGTTCTTC. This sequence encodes CASSLRAGGREDEQFF.

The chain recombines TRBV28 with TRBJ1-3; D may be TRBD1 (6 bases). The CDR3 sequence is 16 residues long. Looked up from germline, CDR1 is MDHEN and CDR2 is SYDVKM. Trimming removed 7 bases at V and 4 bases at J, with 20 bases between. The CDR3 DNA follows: TGTGCCAGCAACCGACAGGTCCACCGATCGGGAAACACCATATATTTT. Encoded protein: CASNRQVHRSGNTIYF.

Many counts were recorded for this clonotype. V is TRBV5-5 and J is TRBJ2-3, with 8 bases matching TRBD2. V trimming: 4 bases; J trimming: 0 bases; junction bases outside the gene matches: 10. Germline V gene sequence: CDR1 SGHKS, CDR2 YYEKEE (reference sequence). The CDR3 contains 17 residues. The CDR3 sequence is CASSGDLGTRSTDTQYF. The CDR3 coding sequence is TGTGCCAGCAGCGGGGACCTCGGGACTAGGAGCACAGATACGCAGTATTTT.

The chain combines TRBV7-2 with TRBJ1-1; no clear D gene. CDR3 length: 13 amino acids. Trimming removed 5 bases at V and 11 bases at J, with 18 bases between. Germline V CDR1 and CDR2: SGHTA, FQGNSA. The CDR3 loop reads CASSRGSGFGAFF. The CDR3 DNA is TGTGCCAGCAGCCGAGGATCTGGTTTCGGTGCTTTCTTT.